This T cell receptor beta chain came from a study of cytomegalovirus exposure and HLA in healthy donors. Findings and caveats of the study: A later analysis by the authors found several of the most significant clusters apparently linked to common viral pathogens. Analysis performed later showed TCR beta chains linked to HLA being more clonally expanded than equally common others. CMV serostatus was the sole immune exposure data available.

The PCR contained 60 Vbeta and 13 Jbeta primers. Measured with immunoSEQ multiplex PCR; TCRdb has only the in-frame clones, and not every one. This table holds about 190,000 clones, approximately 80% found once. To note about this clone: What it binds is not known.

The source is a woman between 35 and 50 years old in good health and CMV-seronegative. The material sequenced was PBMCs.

The CDR3 nucleotides are TGTGCCAGCTCACCACCGTCGGGTTACAACACCGGGGAGCTGTTTTTT. This translates into CASSPPSGYNTGELFF. The chain couples TRBV18 to TRBJ2-2, with no clear D. Trimming cost V 0 bases and J 2 bases, with 10 bases left between them. The CDR3 runs 16 residues. CDR1 is KGHSH, CDR2 LQKENI, per germline.